These 2 T cell receptor beta chains were sequenced from one sample in a study of T cell repertoires in cytomegalovirus infection. Each CDR3 protein gets one entry after TCRdb re-called the reads with MiXCR. The table shows around 130,000 distinct CDR3 sequences, with 20% to 30% occurring only once. Their antigens remain unidentified. Specimen: PBMCs, sequenced either directly or after in vitro stimulation (not recorded which). The receptors stem from a human donor in good health (CMV status not recorded). Some clones in this sample may be carry-over from other donors' samples.

The gene calls are TRBV29-1 and TRBJ2-7, with D tentatively TRBD1 (6 bases). The V gene lost 4 bases and the J gene lost 2 bases, with 12 bases spanning the gap. Germline V gives CDR1 SQVTM, CDR2 ANQGSEA. CDR3 length: 13 amino acids. In DNA, the CDR3 is TGCAGCGTTGCGAGACAGGAGCCCTACGAGCAGTACTTC. Encoded protein: CSVARQEPYEQYF.

The chain couples TRBV6-2 or TRBV6-3 to TRBJ2-5; 13 nucleotides align to TRBD2. Germline CDR1 reads MNHEY; CDR2 reads SVGEGT. J gave up 5 bases and V 4 bases, and 4 bases lay outside the gene matches. The CDR3 totals 15 residues. This chain's CDR3 is CASSSWTSGSETQYF. The CDR3, as DNA: TGTGCCAGCAGTTCTTGGACTAGCGGGAGTGAGACCCAGTACTTC.